What follows describes a single T cell receptor beta chain. The target antigen is unknown. This specimen belongs to a study of read filtering for tumor transcriptome and immune sequencing. Overall study: Under 10 patients were R-ISS I, around 15 were R-ISS II, about seven were R-ISS III. Overall study results and limits: The CD138-negative fraction was mixed bone marrow immune cells, not pure T cells.

This library used roughly 400 ng RNA and molecular barcoded adaptors spanning alpha/delta and beta/gamma chains. TCRdb itself ran the reads through MiXCR, one entry per CDR3 protein. This table holds 75,000 to 95,000 distinct CDR3 sequences, 20% to 25% found once. CDR1 is DFQATT, CDR2 SNEGSKA, per germline (reference sequence). With 4 bases removed from V and 1 base from J, the gap between germline ends came to 11 bases. The CDR3 length is 14 residues. The chain carries TRBV20-1 and TRBJ1-5; no clear D. This receptor was obtained from a donor at least 40 years old with multiple myeloma. The source material was a population of CD138-negative cells sorted from bone marrow. CDR3 bases: TGCAGTGCTATACAACCCTTGAGCAATCAGCCCCAGCATTTT. This encodes CSAIQPLSNQPQHF.